What follows are 27 T cell receptor beta chains derived from one specimen sequenced in a study of radiotherapy plus CTLA-4 blockade in lung cancer. TCRdb's table, derived via immunoSEQ multiplex PCR, lists solely in-frame clones and lacks some. This sample has about 88,000 clones; about two thirds occur once, and the top ten carry over 11%. This specimen was peripheral blood, taken from a patient treated with radiotherapy plus ipilimumab. These receptors came from a human donor with non-small cell lung cancer that progressed on radiotherapy plus ipilimumab.

The chain employs TRBV30 and TRBJ1-5; no definite D call. This CDR3 is 13 amino acids long. Germline assignment: CDR1 GTSNPN and CDR2 SVGIG (reference sequence). V was trimmed by 2 bases and J by 1 base, leaving 6 bases between them. This CDR3 reads CAWSQASNQPQHF. The CDR3 DNA sequence: TGTGCCTGGAGTCAGGCAAGCAATCAGCCCCAGCATTTT.

The chain uses TRBV5-6 and TRBJ2-5; D may match TRBD1 or TRBD2 (6 bases each). The germline V gene has CDR1 SGHDT and CDR2 YYEEEE. The CDR3 is 15 amino acids. Trimming removed 4 bases from V and 0 bases from J, with 13 bases in between. This CDR3 reads CASSLRRDNQETQYF. Here the CDR3 DNA reads TGTGCCAGCAGCCTTCGGAGGGACAACCAAGAGACCCAGTACTTC. Based on the CDR3 plus reference TRBV5-6 and TRBJ2-5, the full variable domain is DAGVTQSPTHLIKTRGQQVTLRCSPKSGHDTVSWYQQALGQGPQFIFQYYEEEERQRGNFPDRFSGHQFPNYSSELNVNALLLGDSALYLCASSLRRDNQETQYFGPGTRLLVL.

The chain combines TRBV18 with TRBJ1-4; 7 bases fit TRBD1. With V trimmed by 2 bases and J by 5 bases, 5 bases remained unmatched. Germline values: CDR1 KGHSH, CDR2 LQKENI. This CDR3 spans 15 amino acids. The CDR3 loop is CASSPSGGQNEKLFF. The DNA for the CDR3 is TGTGCCAGCTCACCATCAGGGGGGCAGAATGAAAAACTGTTTTTT.

This chain joins TRBV7-2 and TRBJ2-3, with D hard to call. CDR3 size: 12 residues. The V end was cut by 5 bases, the J end by 8 bases, with 11 bases between. Germline values: CDR1 SGHTA, CDR2 FQGNSA. The CDR3 nucleotides read TGTGCCAGCAGCCGTGATCTAGGTACGCAGTATTTT. It encodes CASSRDLGTQYF.

The chain combines TRBV9 with TRBJ2-7; TRBD1 agrees at 7 bases. V was pared by 4 bases and J by 5 bases, with 9 bases of the junction left unmatched. CDR1 and CDR2 from the germline V gene are SGDLS and YYNGEE. The CDR3 is 14 amino acids. The CDR3 DNA reads as TGTGCCAGCAGCCCATTAGGGGGCCGGGACGAGCAGTACTTC. Translating gives CASSPLGGRDEQYF.

This clone was found a few times. This CDR3 reads CATGAGNGSPLHF. The CDR3 DNA sequence: TGTGCCACTGGGGCAGGGAACGGTTCACCCCTCCACTTT. The chain employs TRBV19 and TRBJ1-6; tentatively, D is TRBD1 (5 bases). Per the germline V gene, CDR1 is LNHDA and CDR2 is SQIVND (reference sequence). The CDR3 is 13 residues long. V lost 10 bases and J 9 bases, leaving 16 bases between the germline ends.

V usage is TRBV15 and J usage is TRBJ2-2, with TRBD1 as a possible D gene (6 bases). The germline V gene encodes CDR1 LNHNV and CDR2 YYDKDF (reference sequence). This CDR3 contains 15 residues. V dropped 1 base and J dropped 5 bases, with 11 bases sitting between them. This CDR3 reads CATSRVRQGTGELFF. In DNA, the CDR3 is TGTGCCACCAGCAGAGTAAGGCAGGGGACCGGGGAGCTGTTTTTT.

This chain uses TRBV5-8 with TRBJ1-5; D not resolved. Germline CDR1 is SGHTS and CDR2 is YDEGEE. The CDR3 has 14 amino acids. V gave up 0 bases and J gave up 1 base, with 5 bases separating them. CDR3 coding DNA: TGTGCCAGCAGCTTGGGCAACAGCAATCAGCCCCAGCATTTT. Its protein is CASSLGNSNQPQHF.

The J gene is TRBJ2-1, the V gene TRBV27; 8 bases are a match to TRBD1. Germline-derived CDR1 and CDR2 are MNHEY and SMNVEV (reference sequence). CDR3 length equals 14 residues. V was clipped by 3 bases and J by 5 bases; unmatched bases: 3. The CDR3 region has the DNA TGTGCCAGCAGTTTGCGACAGGGGAACAATGAGCAGTTCTTC. Its translation: CASSLRQGNNEQFF.

The chain has TRBV28 and TRBJ1-5; D might be TRBD1 (5 bases). Germline CDR1 reads MDHEN; CDR2 reads SYDVKM. The CDR3 extends over 15 amino acids. V shed 5 bases and J shed 2 bases, with 13 bases lying between them. The CDR3 DNA is TGTGCCAGCAGTGGGGGGTCCTTTGGCAATCAGCCCCAGCATTTT. As protein: CASSGGSFGNQPQHF.

This clone has only a few counts. The V and J genes are TRBV27 and TRBJ1-2; D is undetermined. Germline-derived CDR1 and CDR2 are MNHEY and SMNVEV (reference sequence). The germline V and J ends were trimmed by 6 bases and 5 bases, with 10 bases remaining between them. The CDR3 extends over 12 amino acids. DNA of the CDR3: TGTGCCAGCAGGGGGAATTCGTATGGCTACACCTTC. This encodes CASRGNSYGYTF.

This sequence joins TRBV10-1 and TRBJ2-1, with 10 positions matching TRBD1. V lost 0 bases to trimming and J lost 7 bases; unmatched junction nucleotides: 6. Germline loops: CDR1 WNHNN, CDR2 SYGVQD (reference sequence). The CDR3 is made up of 16 amino acids. DNA of the CDR3: TGCGCCAGCAGTGAGTCGACGGGACAGGGGAGAAATGAGCAGTTCTTC. Translating it yields CASSESTGQGRNEQFF.

The chain joins TRBV28 to TRBJ2-7, with D unclear. V was shortened by 2 bases and J by 9 bases, with 11 bases between the two germline ends. Germline V gene lookup returns CDR1 MDHEN and CDR2 SYDVKM. The CDR3 contains 12 residues. In nucleotides, the CDR3 is TGTGCCAGCAGTTTAGGGGATGGCGGGCAGTACTTC. This gives the protein CASSLGDGGQYF. The complete variable domain, with remaining parts taken from reference TRBV28 and TRBJ2-7, reads DVKVTQSSRYLVKRTGEKVFLECVQDMDHENMFWYRQDPGLGLRLIYFSYDVKMKEKGDIPEGYSVSREKKERFSLILESASTNQTSMYLCASSLGDGGQYFGPGTRLTVT.

This clone was picked up one time. The chain employs TRBV5-6 and TRBJ1-4, with a tentative D call TRBD1 (5 bases). V lost 0 bases and J 8 bases, leaving 14 bases between the germline ends. The germline V gene has CDR1 SGHDT and CDR2 YYEEEE. CDR3 length: 15 amino acids. The CDR3, as DNA: TGTGCCAGCAGCTTGGGGGACGCTCGAGGGGAAAAACTGTTTTTT. Translated, it gives CASSLGDARGEKLFF.

This chain uses TRBV30 with TRBJ1-5; tentative D call: TRBD1 (5 bases). V was trimmed by 0 bases and J by 4 bases, leaving 7 bases between them. The CDR3 consists of 13 residues. The germline gives CDR1 GTSNPN, CDR2 SVGIG (reference sequence). CDR3 loop: CAWSVGENQPQHF. CDR3 DNA: TGTGCCTGGAGTGTAGGGGAAAATCAGCCCCAGCATTTT.

The V and J genes are TRBV28 and TRBJ2-7; 8 positions match TRBD2. In germline, CDR1 is MDHEN, CDR2 SYDVKM. V shed 8 bases and J 3 bases; nucleotides not matched to a gene: 15. CDR3 length: 16 residues. The CDR3 bases are TGTGCCAGCCACCCCCCGGGGGGGCGCATGGGCTACGAGCAGTACTTC. Translating it yields CASHPPGGRMGYEQYF. The whole variable domain, remainder taken from reference TRBV28 and TRBJ2-7, is DVKVTQSSRYLVKRTGEKVFLECVQDMDHENMFWYRQDPGLGLRLIYFSYDVKMKEKGDIPEGYSVSREKKERFSLILESASTNQTSMYLCASHPPGGRMGYEQYFGPGTRLTVT.

The rearrangement joins TRBV10-3 to TRBJ1-1, with D perhaps TRBD1 (5 bases). This CDR3 is 15 amino acids long. The V end was cut by 6 bases, the J end by 3 bases, with 17 bases between. Looked up from germline, CDR1 is ENHRY and CDR2 is SYGVKD. The DNA for the CDR3 is TGTGCCATCAGGACGACTTGGCAGGGCGACACTGAAGCTTTCTTT. This translates into CAIRTTWQGDTEAFF.

The V call is TRBV5-5, the J call TRBJ2-1; 11 bases fit TRBD2. V was pared by 1 base and J by 9 bases, with 12 bases of the junction left unmatched. The V gene's germline CDR1 is SGHKS and CDR2 YYEKEE (reference sequence). The CDR3 runs 17 residues. The CDR3 loop reads CASSLRAGTSGPGEQFF. Written as DNA, the CDR3 is TGTGCCAGCAGCTTGCGGGCCGGGACTAGCGGCCCAGGTGAGCAGTTCTTC. The full variable domain, completed using reference TRBV5-5 and TRBJ2-1, is DAGVTQSPTHLIKTRGQQVTLRCSPISGHKSVSWYQQVLGQGPQFIFQYYEKEERGRGNFPDRFSARQFPNYSSELNVNALLLGDSALYLCASSLRAGTSGPGEQFFGPGTRLTVL.

This clone was seen a handful of times. The genes are TRBV5-1 and TRBJ2-2; D gene ambiguous. This CDR3 comprises 12 residues. V lost 2 bases to trimming and J lost 6 bases, with 5 bases between them. Germline CDR1 SGHRS, CDR2 YFSETQ. The CDR3 region is CASSLQSGELFF. For the CDR3, the DNA is TGCGCCAGCAGCTTACAGTCCGGGGAGCTGTTTTTT.

The chain uses TRBV9 and TRBJ1-2, with 8 bases fitting TRBD1. Germline CDR1 reads SGDLS; CDR2 reads YYNGEE. The V gene end was trimmed by 0 bases and the J gene end by 6 bases; junction bases not matched to a gene: 13. CDR3 length: 17 amino acids. The CDR3 here is CASSVAPGTGQADGYTF. The CDR3 coding sequence is TGTGCCAGCAGCGTAGCGCCCGGGACGGGACAGGCGGATGGCTACACCTTC.

This chain links TRBV30 with TRBJ1-6; D gene uncertain. The V gene lost 4 bases and the J gene lost 6 bases, with 10 bases spanning the gap. This CDR3 region has 13 residues. Germline V lookup: CDR1 GTSNPN, CDR2 SVGIG (reference sequence). The CDR3 here is CAWTLNPNSPLHF. The CDR3 DNA is TGTGCCTGGACCCTCAACCCTAATTCACCCCTCCACTTT.

The chain is built from TRBV14 and TRBJ2-1, with unresolved D. CDR3 size: 15 residues. V lost 0 bases and J lost 9, with 15 bases in between. Germline V gene lookup returns CDR1 SGHDN and CDR2 FVKESK. The CDR3 nucleotides are TGTGCCAGCAGCCAAGAAGAGCCTAGATCGGGTGAGCAGTTCTTC. Amino acids: CASSQEEPRSGEQFF.

The chain joins TRBV28 to TRBJ1-1, with a possible D match to TRBD1 (6 bases). CDR3 length: 12 residues. Between the trimmed V and J ends, which lost 9 bases and 0 bases, there was a span of 8 bases. Germline V gene sequence: CDR1 MDHEN, CDR2 SYDVKM. CDR3 in DNA: TGTGCCAGTCAGGGGATGAACACTGAAGCTTTCTTT. Translated, it gives CASQGMNTEAFF.

The V call is TRBV5-1, the J call TRBJ2-5, with 14 bases identical to TRBD2. The V segment lost 4 bases and the J segment 5 bases; nucleotides outside the gene matches: 10. CDR1 is SGHRS and CDR2 is YFSETQ in the germline V gene. The CDR3 spans 17 residues. The CDR3 region is CASSLGTSGSKSETQYF. CDR3 in DNA: TGCGCCAGCAGCCTGGGGACTAGCGGGAGTAAATCGGAGACCCAGTACTTC. The full variable domain, rest sourced from reference TRBV5-1 and TRBJ2-5, is KAGVTQTPRYLIKTRGQQVTLSCSPISGHRSVSWYQQTPGQGLQFLFEYFSETQRNKGNFPGRFSGRQFSNSRSEMNVSTLELGDSALYLCASSLGTSGSKSETQYFGPGTRLLVL.

The V and J genes are TRBV19 and TRBJ1-5; D is possibly TRBD1 (5 bases). There are 15 residues in the CDR3. Germline V lookup: CDR1 LNHDA, CDR2 SQIVND (reference sequence). Trimming cost V 3 bases and J 6 bases, with 15 bases left between them. The CDR3 bases are TGTGCCAGTAGTATGCGGGGGAGCTCGACTCAGCCCCAGCATTTT. Its translation is CASSMRGSSTQPQHF.

The chain uses TRBV30 and TRBJ1-6; unclear D gene. V lost 0 bases, J lost 10 bases, and 10 bases lay in between. The CDR3 is made up of 13 amino acids. Germline V gives CDR1 GTSNPN, CDR2 SVGIG (reference sequence). CDR3 region: CAWSVQAISPLHF. CDR3 in DNA: TGTGCCTGGAGTGTTCAAGCGATCTCACCCCTCCACTTT.

The chain couples TRBV27 to TRBJ2-5; 7 nucleotides align to TRBD1. This CDR3 spans 16 amino acids. From germline, CDR1 is MNHEY and CDR2 SMNVEV (reference sequence). After removal of 5 bases from V and 2 bases from J, the junction contained 11 bases not matched to a gene. This CDR3 reads CASSAIQGLGQETQYF. The DNA for the CDR3 is TGTGCCAGCAGTGCGATACAGGGGTTGGGACAAGAGACCCAGTACTTC.